Listed here are 8 T cell receptor beta chains from one sample, sequenced in a study of T cell repertoires in cytomegalovirus infection. Their antigen targets remain unknown. TCRdb reprocessed the reads via MiXCR and lists one record per CDR3 protein. The table shows some 500,000 distinct CDR3 sequences, with 30% to 40% occurring only once. The source material was cultured PBMCs, sampled from culture after CMV antigen stimulation. These receptors were obtained from a human donor in good health (CMV status not recorded). Some clones in this sample may be carry-over from other donors' samples.

The chain uses TRBV20-1 and TRBJ1-5; D might be TRBD1 (6 bases). Trimming shortened V by 1 base and J by 4 bases, and 11 bases separated the two germline ends. From germline, CDR1 is DFQATT and CDR2 SNEGSKA (reference sequence). The CDR3 is 14 residues long. CDR3 DNA: TGCAGTGCTAGAGGGGGGCAGGTTAATCAGCCCCAGCATTTT. Translating it yields CSARGGQVNQPQHF.

The V and J genes are TRBV5-1 and TRBJ2-1, with 11 bases identical to TRBD2. CDR3 size: 16 residues. After removal of 1 base from V and 5 bases from J, the junction contained 5 bases not matched to a gene. From germline, CDR1 is SGHRS and CDR2 YFSETQ. CDR3: CASSLTSGRGHNEQFF. Here the CDR3 DNA reads TGCGCCAGCAGCTTGACTAGCGGGAGAGGACACAATGAGCAGTTCTTC.

V gene TRBV28 combines with J gene TRBJ1-1; D remains ambiguous. From germline, CDR1 is MDHEN and CDR2 SYDVKM. This CDR3 region has 13 residues. Trimming cost V 5 bases and J 5 bases, with 12 bases left between them. For the CDR3, the DNA is TGTGCCAGCAGTCCCCTAGACTGGACTGAAGCTTTCTTT. Residues: CASSPLDWTEAFF.

The chain employs TRBV20-1 and TRBJ1-1; TRBD1 matches at 7 bases. Trimming at V came to 3 bases and at J to 7 bases, leaving 8 bases not matched to a gene. From germline, CDR1 is DFQATT and CDR2 SNEGSKA (reference sequence). The CDR3 has 13 amino acids. The CDR3 loop is CSASQTQGSEAFF. The DNA of the CDR3 is TGCAGTGCTAGCCAGACACAGGGGAGTGAAGCTTTCTTT.

This CDR3 is CSARDVDSGTGYEQYF. CDR3 DNA: TGCAGTGCTAGAGATGTAGATAGCGGGACCGGGTACGAGCAGTACTTC. This chain joins TRBV20-1 and TRBJ2-7; 8 bases align to TRBD2. The CDR3 loop spans 16 amino acids. CDR1 and CDR2 from the germline V gene are DFQATT and SNEGSKA (reference sequence). The trim removed 0 bases at V and 4 bases at J, leaving 11 bases unmatched.

The chain joins TRBV19 to TRBJ1-1, with 8 bases lining up with TRBD1. The CDR3 totals 14 residues. The germline V gene encodes CDR1 LNHDA and CDR2 SQIVND (reference sequence). V was pared by 5 bases and J by 4 bases, with 6 bases of the junction left unmatched. The CDR3 DNA reads TGTGCCAGTAGTCAGGGAACAGGGGGCACTGAAGCTTTCTTT. Residues: CASSQGTGGTEAFF.

This clonotype showed up just a few times. The chain uses TRBV28 and TRBJ2-7; a possible D gene is TRBD2 (6 bases). The CDR3 sequence is 14 residues long. V was pared by 1 base and J by 3 bases, with 10 bases between. The germline gives CDR1 MDHEN, CDR2 SYDVKM. CDR3 bases: TGTGCCAGCAGTTTATTTGGGGGGAACTACGAGCAGTACGTC. This gives the protein CASSLFGGNYEQYV.

In this sample, this clonotype turned up many times. The J gene is TRBJ2-7, the V gene TRBV7-2, with D tentatively TRBD2 (5 bases). The V and J ends lost 3 bases and 7 bases respectively, with 16 bases between them. Germline CDR1 and CDR2: SGHTA and FQGNSA. CDR3 length equals 14 residues. CDR3 amino acids: CASSFGRRPGEQYF. The CDR3 bases are TGTGCCAGCAGCTTCGGACGACGACCGGGGGAGCAGTACTTC.